Listed below are T cell receptor beta chains from one sample, sequenced in a study of T cell repertoires in cytomegalovirus infection. TCRdb re-analysed the reads in MiXCR, keeping a single row per CDR3 protein. The data show 65,000 to 95,000 distinct CDR3 sequences, 3.7% seen once. What was sequenced was PBMCs. The receptors come from a human donor in good health (CMV status not recorded). Some clones in this sample may be carry-over from other donors' samples. CDR3s include the opening cysteine and the closing phenylalanine or tryptophan. The order of the fields is CDR3 DNA, CDR3 protein, clone size, J gene, V gene, D gene. D genes are given only for firm matches. Some rows mark clone size as missing; the rest say once, few, many or name a class of expanded clone.

TGTGCCAGCAGCTCAGACAGGTTTCAGCCCCAGCATTTT,CASSSDRFQPQHF,many,TRBJ1-5,TRBV11-1,-
TGTGCCAGCAGTGGAGCGCATCGGGACGGGTCCTATGGCTACACCTTC,CASSGAHRDGSYGYTF,many,TRBJ1-2,TRBV13,-
TGTGCCAGCAGGACAGGACAGTATGGAAACACCATATATTTT,CASRTGQYGNTIYF,many,TRBJ1-3,TRBV12-3/TRBV12-4,-
TGTGCCAGCGGCTGGCAGCGCTCCGAGCAGTACTTC,CASGWQRSEQYF,many,TRBJ2-7,TRBV27,-
TGTGCCAGCAGTTACTCGTCGGGGAATTCACCCCTCCACTTT,CASSYSSGNSPLHF,many,TRBJ1-6,TRBV6-5,-
TGTGCCAGCAGCTTCGACAGAGATAATTCACCCCTCCACTTT,CASSFDRDNSPLHF,many,TRBJ1-6,TRBV7-2,-
TGTGCCAGCAGCTTCCGGGACAGAACTAGCACAGATACGCAGTATTTT,CASSFRDRTSTDTQYF,many,TRBJ2-3,TRBV7-6,TRBD1
TGCGCCAGCAGCTTGGAAGGGACAGGCCACGATGGCTACACCTTC,CASSLEGTGHDGYTF,many,TRBJ1-2,TRBV5-1,TRBD1
TGTGCCACCAGTGATTTTAATTCGCCGGGGAGGGACTACAATGAGCAGTTCTTC,CATSDFNSPGRDYNEQFF,many,TRBJ2-1,TRBV24-1,TRBD2
TGTGCCAGCAGCTCGCCTAATTCAAAGGGGACCCAGTACTTC,CASSSPNSKGTQYF,many,TRBJ2-5,TRBV7-2,-
TGTGCCAGCAGCACTAGGACAGGGACTAGGGGCTACACCTTC,CASSTRTGTRGYTF,many,TRBJ1-2,TRBV7-2,TRBD1
TGTGCCAGCAGTTGGGGAGGGGGCTATAGCAATCAGCCCCAGCATTTT,CASSWGGGYSNQPQHF,many,TRBJ1-5,TRBV6-6,TRBD1
TGTGCCAGCAGCTCGGGGACTCAGCCCCAGCATTTT,CASSSGTQPQHF,many,TRBJ1-5,TRBV5-6,-
TGTGCCAGCAGCCGAGGACAGGGAGAAAGGCCAGCTTTCTTT,CASSRGQGERPAFF,many,TRBJ1-1,TRBV7-8,TRBD1
TGCAGTGCTAGTTACAATGAAAAACTGTTTTTT,CSASYNEKLFF,many,TRBJ1-4,TRBV20-1,-
TGCGCCAGCAGCTCGGGACCTCCCTACGAGCAGTACTTC,CASSSGPPYEQYF,many,TRBJ2-7,TRBV5-1,-
TGTGCCAGCAGTTCCCTGGGACCTGGAAACACCATATATTTT,CASSSLGPGNTIYF,many,TRBJ1-3,TRBV28,-
TGTGCCACCAGTGATTTGCAAGGGGTAGAGACCCAGTACTTC,CATSDLQGVETQYF,few,TRBJ2-5,TRBV24-1,-
TGCGCCAGCAGCCAAGATGAGTCGGTACCTATCTATGGCTACACCTTC,CASSQDESVPIYGYTF,many,TRBJ1-2,TRBV4-3,-
TGTGCCAGCAGCTCCCGCAGCTCGATGAACACTGAAGCTTTCTTT,CASSSRSSMNTEAFF,many,TRBJ1-1,TRBV6-5,-
TGTGCCAGCAGTTACTCGAGGGTTTTTGTCCAAGAGACCCAGTACTTC,CASSYSRVFVQETQYF,many,TRBJ2-5,TRBV6-5,-
TGTGCCAGCCGTGCAGGGGGGGGCCACTACAATGAGCAGTTCTTC,CASRAGGGHYNEQFF,many,TRBJ2-1,TRBV12-3/TRBV12-4,-
TGTGCCACTAGACGAGGAAGGGACATTCTGCAGTATTTT,CATRRGRDILQYF,many,TRBJ2-3,TRBV24-1,-
TGTGCCAGCACCCCGGGACAGCATAATTCACCCCTCCACTTT,CASTPGQHNSPLHF,many,TRBJ1-6,TRBV25-1,TRBD1
TGCAGTGCCCGGAGGGGGAGCAATCAGCCCCAGCATTTT,CSARRGSNQPQHF,many,TRBJ1-5,TRBV20-1,-
TGTGCCAGCAGCTTAGGCGGGGTTGGGTACGAGCAGTACTTC,CASSLGGVGYEQYF,many,TRBJ2-7,TRBV7-3,-
TGTGCCAGCAGTTTCGGAAGGCGTCGGGCTGAAGCTTTCTTT,CASSFGRRRAEAFF,many,TRBJ1-1,TRBV12-3/TRBV12-4,-
TGCAGTGCAGGCCCGCGGGAAACCTATGGCTACACCTTC,CSAGPRETYGYTF,many,TRBJ1-2,TRBV20-1,-
TGTGCCACTAATAACAGGGGGCCCAATCAGCCCCAGCATTTT,CATNNRGPNQPQHF,many,TRBJ1-5,TRBV19,TRBD1
TGTGCCAGCGGGAGGACAGAAAGCTCCTACGAGCAGTACTTC,CASGRTESSYEQYF,many,TRBJ2-7,TRBV7-2,-
TGTGCCAGCAGAAGGACATCTACCTATGGCTACACCTTC,CASRRTSTYGYTF,many,TRBJ1-2,TRBV28,-
TGTGCCAGCAGCTTAGCTATCACAGATACGCAGTATTTT,CASSLAITDTQYF,many,TRBJ2-3,TRBV7-8,-
TGTGCCAGCAGCGTTACTTCTGGGGCCAACGTCCTGACTTTC,CASSVTSGANVLTF,many,TRBJ2-6,TRBV7-9,-
TGTGCCAGCAGTTTTGGGCGGGGTGACCTCACAGATACGCAGTATTTT,CASSFGRGDLTDTQYF,many,TRBJ2-3,TRBV6-8,-
TGTGCCAGTACCGAAGACGGAAGCACTGAAGCTTTCTTT,CASTEDGSTEAFF,many,TRBJ1-1,TRBV19,-
TGTGCCAGCAGTTTAATTGGCAGGGGGAACACTGAAGCTTTCTTT,CASSLIGRGNTEAFF,-,TRBJ1-1,TRBV27,-
TGTGCCAGCAGCTTAGAAGGAGGGGGCTGGAACACTGAAGCTTTCTTT,CASSLEGGGWNTEAFF,few,TRBJ1-1,TRBV11-2,TRBD1
TGTGCCAGCTCATCCGAAGTGAACACTGAAGCTTTCTTT,CASSSEVNTEAFF,many,TRBJ1-1,TRBV18,-
TGTGCCAGCAACCCATGGGGGAGGGAGGGGGACATTCAGTACTTC,CASNPWGREGDIQYF,many,TRBJ2-4,TRBV7-2,-
TGTGCCAGCAGAACCGGGACTAGCGCACAAGAGACCCAGTACTTC,CASRTGTSAQETQYF,many,TRBJ2-5,TRBV7-6,TRBD2
TGCAGCGTGGGACAGGGGGCAGGACAGCCCCAGCATTTT,CSVGQGAGQPQHF,many,TRBJ1-5,TRBV29-1,TRBD1
TGCAGTGCTACGTTGGGGGGTGCCTATGAGAACACTGAAGCTTTCTTT,CSATLGGAYENTEAFF,many,TRBJ1-1,TRBV20-1,-
TGTGCCAGCAGAGAACCGGTGGACCCTGAAGCTTTCTTT,CASREPVDPEAFF,few,TRBJ1-1,TRBV12-3/TRBV12-4,-
TGTGCTAGTGGTTTGGGAGCAGGGATCGAGATCTATGGCTACACCTTC,CASGLGAGIEIYGYTF,many,TRBJ1-2,TRBV12-5,-
TGTGCCAGCAGCCCACTGAGGGCAATGAACACTGAAGCTTTCTTT,CASSPLRAMNTEAFF,many,TRBJ1-1,TRBV7-6,-
TGTGCCAGCAGCTACCCGGGACAGGGGGCTGCAGAGACCCAGTACTTC,CASSYPGQGAAETQYF,many,TRBJ2-5,TRBV5-4,TRBD1
TGTGCCAGCAGTCGAGGTGGGTACGGCACTGAAGCTTTCTTT,CASSRGGYGTEAFF,many,TRBJ1-1,TRBV28,-
TGTGCCAGCAGTTACTTATCAAAAAACCCGGGACACACCGCGAACACCGGGGAGCTGTTTTTT,CASSYLSKNPGHTANTGELFF,many,TRBJ2-2,TRBV6-2/TRBV6-3,-
TGTGCCAGCAGTATCGGAGGGAACACTGAAGCTTTCTTT,CASSIGGNTEAFF,many,TRBJ1-1,TRBV27,-
TGTGCCAGCAGCTTAGCGCTCGGGAGGCCTCACTATGGCTACACCTTC,CASSLALGRPHYGYTF,-,TRBJ1-2,TRBV7-6,-
TGTGCCAGCAGTTTATTGGGGGGTAGCAATCAGCCCCAGCATTTT,CASSLLGGSNQPQHF,many,TRBJ1-5,TRBV28,-
TGTGCCAGCAGCTCTGCAGGGGGCACTGAAGCTTTCTTT,CASSSAGGTEAFF,many,TRBJ1-1,TRBV7-3,TRBD1
TGTGCCAGCAGCCAGGGCCTACGGAGCTCTAACTATGGCTACACCTTC,CASSQGLRSSNYGYTF,many,TRBJ1-2,TRBV5-4,-
TGCAGTGCTAGAGATCCAGCCACCGGGGAGCTGTTTTTT,CSARDPATGELFF,many,TRBJ2-2,TRBV20-1,-
TGTGCCAGCAGTTTAAAGGGGCGCTGGTACGAGCAGTACTTC,CASSLKGRWYEQYF,many,TRBJ2-7,TRBV28,-
TGCGCCAGCATCGAAACACCAGGGAACACTGAAGCTTTCTTT,CASIETPGNTEAFF,many,TRBJ1-1,TRBV5-1,-
TGTGCCAGCAGTGACAGGCCCTATGGCTACACCTTC,CASSDRPYGYTF,many,TRBJ1-2,TRBV2,-